Below are 24 T cell receptor beta chains sequenced from a single sample in a study of blood T cell repertoires in COVID-19. Assay: immunoSEQ multiplex PCR; the TCRdb copy retains only in-frame clones and omits some. The repertoire holds more than 95,000 clones, with more than 70% as singletons. Sequenced input: peripheral blood. Receptor source: a human donor in a cohort sampled during active COVID-19.

The chain links TRBV5-1 to TRBJ2-7; TRBD2 matches 13 bases. Germline loops: CDR1 SGHRS, CDR2 YFSETQ. The CDR3 is 16 amino acids. V shed 3 bases and J 6 bases; nucleotides not matched to a gene: 9. CDR3 sequence (DNA): TGCGCCAGCAGCTACCTGGGGACTAGCGGGACCCGCGAGCAGTACTTC. Residues: CASSYLGTSGTREQYF.

V usage is TRBV28 and J usage is TRBJ1-3; 8 nucleotides align to TRBD1. The CDR3 is 15 residues long. With 8 bases clipped from V and 2 bases from J, the junction kept 8 bases outside the gene matches. Germline assignment: CDR1 MDHEN and CDR2 SYDVKM. CDR3 nucleotides: TGTGCCAGCTTAACAGGGGGAGTAGCTGGAAACACCATATATTTT. This encodes CASLTGGVAGNTIYF.

The V call is TRBV10-3, the J call TRBJ2-3, with D possibly matching TRBD2 (6 bases). Trimming removed 7 bases at V and 3 bases at J, with 14 bases between. Germline CDR1 reads ENHRY; CDR2 reads SYGVKD. The CDR3 is 14 residues long. In DNA form, the CDR3 reads TGTGCCATCATGGCTAGCGAGCAAACAGATACGCAGTATTTT. This sequence encodes CAIMASEQTDTQYF.

J is TRBJ1-5 and V is TRBV5-1; maybe TRBD1 (6 bases). V dropped 0 bases and J dropped 5 bases, with 6 bases sitting between them. The CDR3 is made up of 13 amino acids. Germline-derived CDR1 and CDR2 are SGHRS and YFSETQ. CDR3 sequence reads: CASSLAGDQPQHF. In nucleotides, the CDR3 is TGCGCCAGCAGCTTGGCAGGGGATCAGCCCCAGCATTTT.

The chain links TRBV29-1 to TRBJ1-1; TRBD1 matches at 7 bases. Germline V lookup: CDR1 SQVTM, CDR2 ANQGSEA. The CDR3 has 12 amino acids. The junction had 6 bases not matched to a gene; V was cut back by 5 bases and J by 6 bases. CDR3 residues: CSVPYRGSEAFF. In nucleotides, the CDR3 is TGCAGCGTTCCGTACAGGGGCTCTGAAGCTTTCTTT.

The gene calls are TRBV5-1 and TRBJ2-1; TRBD2 matches 10 bases. Per germline, CDR1 SGHRS and CDR2 YFSETQ. Trimming at V came to 4 bases and at J to 4 bases, leaving 11 bases not matched to a gene. The CDR3 contains 17 residues. The CDR3 loop reads CASSPVAAGGYYNEQFF. DNA of the CDR3: TGCGCCAGCAGCCCGGTGGCAGCGGGAGGGTATTACAATGAGCAGTTCTTC.

The chain links TRBV30 to TRBJ2-7; D not resolved. The V end lost 1 base, the J end lost 9 bases, and 13 bases lay between the germline ends. The CDR3 is made up of 12 amino acids. In germline, CDR1 is GTSNPN, CDR2 SVGIG (reference sequence). This CDR3 is CAWSASSTWQYF. For the CDR3, the DNA is TGTGCCTGGAGTGCGTCCTCGACTTGGCAGTACTTC.

The gene calls are TRBV3-1 (or the pseudogene TRBV3-2) and TRBJ1-5, with D possibly TRBD1 on 6 matching bases. Deletions cut 1 base from V and 9 bases from J, with 19 bases between. The CDR3 extends over 16 amino acids. Per germline, CDR1 LGHDT and CDR2 YNNKEL (reference sequence). The DNA of the CDR3 is TGTGCCAGCAGCCAAGGGGGGCAGGGATCTCCGAGGCCCCAGCATTTT. As protein: CASSQGGQGSPRPQHF.

The chain combines TRBV6-5 with TRBJ1-2, with D perhaps matching TRBD1 (6 bases). Looked up from germline, CDR1 is MNHEY and CDR2 is SVGAGI. The CDR3 is 15 residues long. V was cut by 4 bases and J by 5 bases, with 17 bases left in between. CDR3 protein: CASSFQGGRGYGYTF. The CDR3, as DNA: TGTGCCAGCAGTTTCCAGGGTGGAAGGGGGTATGGCTACACCTTC.

This chain uses TRBV30 with TRBJ2-5, with D possibly TRBD1 on 6 matching bases. With 5 bases removed from V and 9 bases from J, the gap between germline ends came to 22 bases. Germline CDR1 and CDR2: GTSNPN and SVGIG (reference sequence). The CDR3 runs to 14 residues. As DNA, the CDR3 is TGTGCCTGGGAGGGGGTCGGCGGTCCCCTCGCCCAGTACTTC. Translating gives CAWEGVGGPLAQYF. The entire variable domain, with the rest obtained from reference TRBV30 and TRBJ2-5, is as follows: SQTIHQWPATLVQPVGSPLSLECTVEGTSNPNLYWYRQAAGRGLQLLFYSVGIGQISSEVPQNLSASRPQDRQFILSSKKLLLSDSGFYLCAWEGVGGPLAQYFGPGTRLLVL.

V is TRBV9 and J is TRBJ1-3; D call uncertain. V lost 0 bases, J lost 4 bases, and 14 bases lay in between. The V gene's germline CDR1 is SGDLS and CDR2 YYNGEE. This CDR3 is built from 16 residues. The DNA for the CDR3 is TGTGCCAGCAGCGTAGGACCTCAGACTTCGGGAAACACCATATATTTT. Protein product: CASSVGPQTSGNTIYF.

The rearrangement joins TRBV19 to TRBJ1-6, with 10 nucleotides matching TRBD1. Germline trimming cut 6 bases from V and 5 bases from J; bases unmatched to any gene: 7. The V gene's germline CDR1 is LNHDA and CDR2 SQIVND (reference sequence). This CDR3 region has 16 residues. In DNA form, the CDR3 reads TGTGCCAGTAGACCAGACAGGGGGCCGGATAATTCACCCCTCCACTTT. Protein product: CASRPDRGPDNSPLHF.

The chain employs TRBV5-1 and TRBJ1-1; tentative D call: TRBD1 (6 bases). This CDR3 region has 14 residues. The V and J ends lost 6 bases and 6 bases respectively, with 18 bases between them. Germline V gene data show CDR1 as SGHRS and CDR2 as YFSETQ. CDR3 residues: CASTLGTTQAEAFF. The CDR3 nucleotides read TGCGCCAGCACCCTAGGGACAACTCAGGCTGAAGCTTTCTTT.

This chain links TRBV6-5 with TRBJ1-2, with TRBD1 identical over 8 bases. Germline lookup yields CDR1 MNHEY and CDR2 SVGAGI. The CDR3 extends over 15 amino acids. The trim removed 1 base at V and 6 bases at J, leaving 7 bases unmatched. CDR3 amino acids: CASSYLLDRADGYTF. The CDR3 DNA reads as TGTGCCAGCAGTTACTTATTGGACAGGGCGGATGGCTACACCTTC.

The rearrangement joins TRBV5-4 to TRBJ2-7; 7 bases align to TRBD2. Germline V CDR1 and CDR2: SGHNT, YYREEE (reference sequence). With V trimmed by 3 bases and J by 4 bases, 13 bases remained unmatched. The CDR3 spans 16 residues. The CDR3 nucleotides read TGTGCCAGCAGCTCCCGTTGGGGCGGGAGTGGTTACGAGCAGTACTTC. Translated: CASSSRWGGSGYEQYF.

CDR3 in amino acids: CASSVEQGVGGYTF. The CDR3 DNA follows: TGTGCCAGCAGCGTAGAACAGGGGGTAGGTGGCTACACCTTC. This sequence joins TRBV9 and TRBJ1-2; 8 bases fit TRBD1. The ends lost 0 bases at V and 7 bases at J; junction bases unmatched: 5. Per germline, CDR1 SGDLS and CDR2 YYNGEE. The CDR3 contains 14 residues.

The chain carries TRBV9 and TRBJ2-6; possible D gene TRBD1, 6 bases. V was cut by 4 bases and J by 1 base, with 15 bases left in between. CDR1 and CDR2 (germline): SGDLS, YYNGEE. The CDR3 has 17 residues. DNA of the CDR3: TGTGCCAGCAGCCCCCGACACAGGGCATCTGGGGCCAACGTCCTGACTTTC. This translates into CASSPRHRASGANVLTF. The complete variable domain, with remaining parts taken from reference TRBV9 and TRBJ2-6, reads DSGVTQTPKHLITATGQRVTLRCSPRSGDLSVYWYQQSLDQGLQFLIQYYNGEERAKGNILERFSAQQFPDLHSELNLSSLELGDSALYFCASSPRHRASGANVLTFGAGSRLTVL.

The genes are TRBV11-2 and TRBJ1-4, with a possible D match to TRBD1 (5 bases). The CDR3 has 15 amino acids. The germline V gene has CDR1 SGHAT and CDR2 FQNNGV. V lost 4 bases to trimming and J lost 5 bases, with 14 bases between them. The CDR3 protein is CASSSDPGLNEKLFF. The CDR3 DNA follows: TGTGCCAGCAGCTCCGACCCGGGACTAAATGAAAAACTGTTTTTT.

The genes are TRBV25-1 and TRBJ2-7, with 9 bases lining up with TRBD2. The CDR3 is 17 amino acids. The ends lost 6 bases at V and 5 bases at J; junction bases unmatched: 17. Looked up from germline, CDR1 is MGHDK and CDR2 is SYGVNS. The CDR3 loop reads CASSPNTGTSLTHEQYF. CDR3 sequence (DNA): TGTGCCAGCAGCCCTAACACCGGGACTAGCCTTACCCACGAGCAGTACTTC.

The J gene is TRBJ2-1, the V gene TRBV14, with D possibly TRBD2 on 5 matching bases. The V gene's germline CDR1 is SGHDN and CDR2 FVKESK. CDR3 size: 14 residues. The ends were cut back, 6 bases at V and 1 base at J, with 10 bases in the middle. The CDR3 is CASSRSGSYNEQFF. CDR3 DNA sequence: TGTGCCAGCAGTAGAAGCGGTTCCTACAATGAGCAGTTCTTC.

The chain is built from TRBV5-8 and TRBJ2-1; 7 bases fit TRBD2. The CDR3 spans 15 residues. V was pared by 2 bases and J by 5 bases, with 7 bases of the junction left unmatched. The germline V gene has CDR1 SGHTS and CDR2 YDEGEE. The CDR3 DNA reads TGTGCCAGCAGCTTCGAGCGGGGTCCCCACAATGAGCAGTTCTTC. It codes for CASSFERGPHNEQFF.

The gene calls are TRBV5-5 and TRBJ1-2, with D unresolved. Looked up from germline, CDR1 is SGHKS and CDR2 is YYEKEE (reference sequence). This CDR3 has 12 residues. The V end lost 2 bases, the J end lost 1 base, and 3 bases lay between the germline ends. CDR3 amino acids: CASSLLNYGYTF. CDR3 DNA sequence: TGTGCCAGCAGCTTACTTAACTATGGCTACACCTTC.

This rearrangement joins TRBV11-2 to TRBJ1-1; D ambiguous. The germline CDR1 and CDR2 sequences are SGHAT and FQNNGV. V gave up 1 base and J gave up 1 base, with 10 bases separating them. This CDR3 has 15 residues. The CDR3 region is CASSLAQNRNTEAFF. In nucleotides, the CDR3 is TGTGCCAGCAGCTTAGCACAAAACAGGAACACTGAAGCTTTCTTT.

The rearrangement uses TRBV10-3 and TRBJ2-6; no firm D call. Germline lookup yields CDR1 ENHRY and CDR2 SYGVKD. V dropped 3 bases and J dropped 0 bases, with 3 bases sitting between them. The CDR3 length is 14 residues. Here the CDR3 DNA reads TGTGCCATCAGTGACAGCTCTGGGGCCAACGTCCTGACTTTC. Translating it yields CAISDSSGANVLTF.